Reported below is one T cell receptor beta chain. The data are from a study of blood T cell repertoires in COVID-19. Repertoires were generated with immunoSEQ multiplex PCR, while TCRdb's copy carries only in-frame clones and drops some. The data contain more than 120,000 clones, about 91% of them singletons. The CDR3 is 14 amino acids. V was pared by 5 bases and J by 3 bases, with 4 bases of the junction left unmatched. CDR1 and CDR2 from the germline V gene are SGHTA and FQGTGA. Material for sequencing was peripheral blood. The V call is TRBV7-3, the J call TRBJ2-3; the match to TRBD2 covers 8 bases. The receptor was isolated from a human donor in a cohort sampled during active COVID-19. For the CDR3, the DNA is TGTGCCAGCAGCCGGGGGGGCCGGACAGATACGCAGTATTTT. Translating it yields CASSRGGRTDTQYF.